The 20 T cell receptor beta chains below all came from one sample that was sequenced in a study of cytomegalovirus exposure and HLA in healthy donors. The PCR employed 60 Vbeta primers together with 13 Jbeta primers. Profiled with immunoSEQ multiplex PCR; TCRdb holds only in-frame clones, not every one. The profile shows about 170,000 clones, about four fifths of them singletons. Sample: PBMCs. All receptors come from a male donor in good health and CMV-seronegative.

This clone showed up just a few times. This sequence joins TRBV29-1 and TRBJ2-7; 8 positions match TRBD2. The CDR3 runs to 12 residues. After removal of 6 bases from V and 2 bases from J, the junction contained 3 bases not matched to a gene. Per germline, CDR1 SQVTM and CDR2 ANQGSEA. CDR3 in amino acids: CSVGGLAYEQYF. CDR3 bases: TGCAGCGTAGGGGGACTAGCCTACGAGCAGTACTTC.

The chain combines TRBV18 with TRBJ1-1; perhaps TRBD1 as D (5 bases). V was cut by 2 bases and J by 5 bases, with 15 bases left in between. Germline CDR1 reads KGHSH; CDR2 reads LQKENI. The CDR3 runs 15 residues. The CDR3 sequence is CASSPGTGDRTEAFF. CDR3 sequence (DNA): TGTGCCAGCTCACCAGGGACGGGGGATCGAACTGAAGCTTTCTTT.

The rearrangement uses TRBV29-1 and TRBJ1-2, with D maybe TRBD1 (5 bases). V was pared by 4 bases and J by 4 bases, with 13 bases between. Looked up from germline, CDR1 is SQVTM and CDR2 is ANQGSEA. CDR3 size: 13 residues. The CDR3 here is CSVVVGGPYGYTF. CDR3 coding DNA: TGCAGCGTTGTAGTGGGGGGACCCTATGGCTACACCTTC.

This chain connects TRBV5-1 to TRBJ2-7, with a possible D match to TRBD1 (8 bases). The ends were cut back, 3 bases at V and 2 bases at J, with 12 bases in the middle. Germline V gives CDR1 SGHRS, CDR2 YFSETQ. The CDR3 covers 14 residues. The CDR3: CASSYTGGAYEQYF. Here the CDR3 DNA reads TGCGCCAGCAGCTACACAGGGGGGGCCTACGAGCAGTACTTC.

This chain connects TRBV5-1 to TRBJ2-5; D may be TRBD1 (6 bases). V lost 4 bases to trimming and J lost 5 bases, with 12 bases between them. The length of the CDR3 is 13 residues. CDR1 is SGHRS and CDR2 is YFSETQ in the germline V gene. CDR3 residues: CASSPQGLETQYF. The CDR3 DNA is TGCGCCAGCAGCCCGCAGGGGTTGGAGACCCAGTACTTC.

J is TRBJ1-3 and V is TRBV15; D call uncertain. Trimming left V 10 bases short and J 4 bases short, with 8 bases between. Germline V CDR1 and CDR2: LNHNV, YYDKDF (reference sequence). This CDR3 has 11 amino acids. The CDR3 sequence: CAILRGNTIYF. The CDR3 DNA reads as TGTGCCATCCTGAGAGGAAACACCATATATTTT.

The chain links TRBV6-5 to TRBJ1-1, with a possible D match to TRBD1 (6 bases). The CDR3 length is 14 residues. With 6 bases removed from V and 6 bases from J, the gap between germline ends came to 17 bases. The germline V gene encodes CDR1 MNHEY and CDR2 SVGAGI. The DNA of the CDR3 is TGTGCCAGCAGCCCCTCCGACAGGCGGTCTGAAGCTTTCTTT. Its protein product is CASSPSDRRSEAFF.

The chain uses TRBV5-1 and TRBJ2-1; 8 positions match TRBD1. This CDR3 is 15 amino acids long. The ends lost 2 bases at V and 5 bases at J; junction bases unmatched: 6. Germline V gives CDR1 SGHRS, CDR2 YFSETQ. CDR3 DNA: TGCGCCAGCAGCTTCGCAGGGGGCGAGAACAATGAGCAGTTCTTC. As protein: CASSFAGGENNEQFF.

V gene TRBV7-9 combines with J gene TRBJ2-5, with unresolved D. The J call may not be correct, given that the DNA end is closer to TRBJ2-7. The CDR3 runs to 14 residues. CDR1 is SEHNR and CDR2 is FQNEAQ in the germline V gene (reference sequence). This CDR3 is CASTSNGQSYEQYF. Here the CDR3 DNA reads TGTGCCAGCACCTCCAATGGGCAGTCCTACGAGCAGTACTTC.

The chain carries TRBV6-1 and TRBJ2-2; 10 bases are shared with TRBD1. The CDR3 runs to 16 residues. Losses at the gene ends were 2 bases for V and 6 bases for J; bases not matched to a gene: 6. Germline V CDR1 and CDR2: MNHNS, SASEGT. The CDR3 reads CASSEPRDRGSGELFF. The CDR3, as DNA: TGTGCCAGCAGTGAACCCCGGGACAGGGGATCCGGGGAGCTGTTTTTT.

This rearrangement joins TRBV11-2 to TRBJ2-7; D is perhaps TRBD1 (6 bases). V lost 5 bases and J 1 base, leaving 12 bases between the germline ends. Looked up from germline, CDR1 is SGHAT and CDR2 is FQNNGV. The CDR3 loop spans 14 amino acids. CDR3: CASSRTGTSYEQYF. DNA of the CDR3: TGTGCCAGCAGCCGTACAGGGACGTCCTACGAGCAGTACTTC.

This sequence joins TRBV28 and TRBJ1-1, with a weak D call TRBD1 (5 bases). CDR1 is MDHEN, CDR2 SYDVKM, per germline. This CDR3 comprises 13 residues. Trimming shortened V by 6 bases and J by 2 bases, and 10 bases separated the two germline ends. In nucleotides, the CDR3 is TGTGCCAGCAGCGACAGTCTAAACACTGAAGCTTTCTTT. This sequence encodes CASSDSLNTEAFF.

CDR3 bases: TGTGCCAGCACCCCCCGGGGGGGGTGGGATGAGCAGTTCTTC. The encoded protein is CASTPRGGWDEQFF. The chain couples TRBV7-2 to TRBJ2-1; 8 positions match TRBD2. Germline assignment: CDR1 SGHTA and CDR2 FQGNSA. Trimming removed 7 bases from V and 8 bases from J; junction bases left unmatched: 10. This CDR3 has 14 amino acids.

The CDR3 is CASSLKGQGVGEQYF. The DNA of the CDR3 is TGTGCCAGCAGCTTAAAAGGACAGGGGGTCGGCGAGCAGTACTTC. The rearrangement uses TRBV7-3 and TRBJ2-7, with 10 bases aligning to TRBD1. Per germline, CDR1 SGHTA and CDR2 FQGTGA. Unmatched junction bases numbered 6, after V lost 1 base and J lost 6 bases. The CDR3 is 15 residues long.

The rearrangement uses TRBV29-1 and TRBJ1-2; 8 bases agree with TRBD1. This CDR3 comprises 11 residues. V shed 6 bases, J shed 6 bases, and the junction held 3 bases outside the gene matches. Germline CDR1 and CDR2: SQVTM and ANQGSEA. The CDR3 DNA reads as TGCAGCGTGAGACAGGGGAATGGCTACACCTTC. Protein sequence: CSVRQGNGYTF.

The table lists this clone with a few counts. The chain uses TRBV28 and TRBJ2-3, with a tentative D call TRBD2 (6 bases). The CDR3 is 15 amino acids. Trimming stripped 8 bases from V and 5 bases from J, with 20 bases between. CDR1 is MDHEN and CDR2 is SYDVKM in the germline V gene. The CDR3 loop reads CASCPQGGGKDTQYF. Written as DNA, the CDR3 is TGTGCCAGCTGCCCCCAGGGAGGAGGTAAAGATACGCAGTATTTT.

This chain uses TRBV7-2 with TRBJ2-2, with unresolved D. Per germline, CDR1 SGHTA and CDR2 FQGNSA. V shed 6 bases and J shed 1 base, with 12 bases lying between them. CDR3 length: 15 residues. In nucleotides, the CDR3 is TGTGCCAGCAGATCCGCCACGGTGAACACCGGGGAGCTGTTTTTT. It yields the protein CASRSATVNTGELFF.

The rearrangement links TRBV6-5 to TRBJ1-5; a weak D match, TRBD1 (5 bases). CDR3 length: 15 amino acids. Per germline, CDR1 MNHEY and CDR2 SVGAGI. Trimming left V 3 bases short and J 2 bases short, with 11 bases between. CDR3: CASSYSGNGNQPQHF. Here the CDR3 DNA reads TGTGCCAGCAGTTATTCAGGGAACGGCAATCAGCCCCAGCATTTT.

This chain joins TRBV2 and TRBJ2-1; 11 bases are shared with TRBD1. The CDR3 is 11 amino acids. Looked up from germline, CDR1 is SNHLY and CDR2 is FYNNEI. Losses at the gene ends were 8 bases for V and 9 bases for J; bases not matched to a gene: 0. CDR3 coding DNA: TGTGCCAGCGGGACAGGGGGTGAGCAGTTCTTC. Translated, it gives CASGTGGEQFF.

This clone was picked up a small number of times. The rearrangement joins TRBV19 to TRBJ1-3; perhaps TRBD1 as D (5 bases). This CDR3 comprises 16 residues. V was clipped by 5 bases and J by 5 bases, with 19 bases between them. The germline V gene has CDR1 LNHDA and CDR2 SQIVND (reference sequence). DNA for the CDR3: TGTGCCAGTAGTTGGACGGGAGGGGCCTCAAGAAACACCATATATTTT. The encoded protein is CASSWTGGASRNTIYF.